Each of the 10 T cell receptor beta chains below was sequenced from the same sample in a study of PD-L1 blockade in urothelial cancer. The assay was immunoSEQ multiplex PCR, and TCRdb's table has in-frame clones only and misses some. The table has 25,000 to 35,000 clones, about 87% seen once; the top ten hold under 4.5%. The sequencing used PBMCs, collected around atezolizumab (anti-PD-L1) treatment. The receptors originated from a man in his fifties or sixties with urothelial cancer.

The chain carries TRBV19 and TRBJ1-2; TRBD1 agrees at 11 bases. Trimming at V came to 5 bases and at J to 10 bases, leaving 6 bases not matched to a gene. The CDR3 is made up of 13 amino acids. Germline V lookup: CDR1 LNHDA, CDR2 SQIVND (reference sequence). The CDR3 here is CASSLRTGGAYTF. Written as DNA, the CDR3 is TGTGCCAGTAGTCTACGGACAGGGGGCGCCTACACCTTC. The full variable domain, completed using reference TRBV19 and TRBJ1-2, is DGGITQSPKYLFRKEGQNVTLSCEQNLNHDAMYWYRQDPGQGLRLIYYSQIVNDFQKGDIAEGYSVSREKKESFPLTVTSAQKNPTAFYLCASSLRTGGAYTFGSGTRLTVV.

V gene TRBV30 combines with J gene TRBJ1-2; D not certain. Trimming took 2 bases from V and 8 from J, leaving 12 bases between them. The germline V gene has CDR1 GTSNPN and CDR2 SVGIG (reference sequence). The CDR3 length is 12 residues. The CDR3 DNA sequence: TGTGCCTGGAGTCCGGGAATAACGGGCTACACCTTC. Translating gives CAWSPGITGYTF.

The rearrangement uses TRBV5-1 and TRBJ2-7; TRBD2 matches 7 bases. The CDR3 has 18 amino acids. With 0 bases clipped from V and 0 bases from J, the junction kept 12 bases outside the gene matches. CDR1 and CDR2 from the germline V gene are SGHRS and YFSETQ. CDR3 nucleotides: TGCGCCAGCAGCTTGGCCGGGATGGGGCGGGGGACCTCCTACGAGCAGTACTTC. Its protein is CASSLAGMGRGTSYEQYF.

This clone showed up just once. This chain links TRBV6-6 with TRBJ1-5; D might be TRBD1 (6 bases). V lost 4 bases and J 1 base, leaving 8 bases between the germline ends. The CDR3 runs to 14 residues. Germline CDR1 reads MNHNY; CDR2 reads SVGAGI (reference sequence). This chain's CDR3 is CASSWTASNQPQHF. CDR3 DNA sequence: TGTGCCAGCAGTTGGACAGCGAGCAATCAGCCCCAGCATTTT.

This clone was counted once. The chain employs TRBV11-2 and TRBJ1-1; D possibly corresponds to TRBD1 (6 bases). The CDR3 loop spans 13 amino acids. Trimming took 2 bases from V and 6 from J, leaving 10 bases between them. CDR1 and CDR2 from the germline V gene are SGHAT and FQNNGV. In DNA form, the CDR3 reads TGTGCCAGCAGCTTAAGGACAGCGGCTGAAGCTTTCTTT. Translated, it gives CASSLRTAAEAFF. Based on the CDR3 plus reference TRBV11-2 and TRBJ1-1, the full variable domain is EAGVAQSPRYKIIEKRQSVAFWCNPISGHATLYWYQQILGQGPKLLIQFQNNGVVDDSQLPKDRFSAERLKGVDSTLKIQPAKLEDSAVYLCASSLRTAAEAFFGQGTRLTVV.

The CDR3 nucleotides are TGTGCCAGCCCAGATACTGGGGCCAACGTCCTGACTTTC. It translates to CASPDTGANVLTF. V is TRBV6-1 and J is TRBJ2-6; D is ambiguous. CDR3 size: 13 residues. V was trimmed by 8 bases and J by 2 bases, leaving 7 bases between them. Germline V gene data show CDR1 as MNHNS and CDR2 as SASEGT.

The V and J genes are TRBV5-1 and TRBJ2-7; the match to TRBD2 covers 11 bases. Germline V gene sequence: CDR1 SGHRS, CDR2 YFSETQ. V lost 0 bases and J lost 2; bases outside the gene matches: 4. The CDR3 runs 16 residues. CDR3 residues: CASSLGSSGGPYEQYF. The CDR3 DNA reads as TGCGCCAGCAGCTTGGGGTCTAGCGGGGGGCCCTACGAGCAGTACTTC.

The J gene is TRBJ2-7, the V gene TRBV7-2, with D possibly matching TRBD1 (5 bases). Germline V gives CDR1 SGHTA, CDR2 FQGNSA. The CDR3 has 14 amino acids. V was cut by 0 bases and J by 6 bases, with 12 bases left in between. The CDR3 protein is CASSLAPQGSEQYF. The CDR3 DNA is TGTGCCAGCAGCTTAGCGCCTCAGGGCTCCGAGCAGTACTTC.

The chain is built from TRBV7-8 and TRBJ1-5; TRBD1 matches at 9 bases. The CDR3 runs to 15 residues. Germline-derived CDR1 and CDR2 are SGHVS and FQNEAQ. V lost 5 bases and J lost 3; bases outside the gene matches: 5. This chain's CDR3 is CASSPDRGNNQPQHF. In nucleotides, the CDR3 is TGTGCCAGCAGCCCCGACAGGGGGAACAATCAGCCCCAGCATTTT.

V and J are TRBV5-1 and TRBJ2-1, with TRBD2 as a possible D gene (6 bases). V was shortened by 3 bases and J by 3 bases, with 13 bases between the two germline ends. Germline values: CDR1 SGHRS, CDR2 YFSETQ. CDR3 length: 15 amino acids. The CDR3 here is CASSSIPGVYNEQFF. The DNA of the CDR3 is TGCGCCAGCAGCTCCATACCGGGGGTCTACAATGAGCAGTTCTTC.